This T cell receptor (beta chain) was documented in a study of identical twins. On this clonotype itself: Its antigen is not known.

The J segment lost 5 bases and the V segment lost 4 bases, leaving 8 bases of the junction unmatched. The CDR3 runs to 16 residues. Germline loops: CDR1 SGHAT, CDR2 FQNNGV. General study points: Within beta out-of-frame sequences, the excess sharing observed between twins was weaker.

MiXCR, run by TCRdb on the 5' RACE reads, gives a single entry per CDR3 protein. The sample shows fewer than 550,000 distinct CDR3 sequences, roughly 15% of them seen only once. The same data also went into a second study, on yellow fever vaccine responses in identical twins.

V is TRBV11-2 and J is TRBJ2-3; 11 bases align to TRBD2. Sample: CD4+ T cells sorted from blood. This clonotype was obtained from a woman aged 18-29 years in good health. Written as DNA, the CDR3 is TGTGCCAGCAGCTCCCCGACTAGCGGGAATGTAGATACGCAGTATTTT. Protein product: CASSSPTSGNVDTQYF.